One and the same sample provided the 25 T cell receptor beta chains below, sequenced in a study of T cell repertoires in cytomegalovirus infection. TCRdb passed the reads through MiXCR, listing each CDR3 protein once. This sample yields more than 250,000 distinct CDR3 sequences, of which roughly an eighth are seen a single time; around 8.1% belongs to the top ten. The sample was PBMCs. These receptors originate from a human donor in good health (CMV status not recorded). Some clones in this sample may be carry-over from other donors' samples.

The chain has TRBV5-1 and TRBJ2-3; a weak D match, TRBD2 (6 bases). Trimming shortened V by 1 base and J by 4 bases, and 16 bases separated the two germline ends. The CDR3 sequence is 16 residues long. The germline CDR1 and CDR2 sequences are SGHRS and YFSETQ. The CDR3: CASSLPRLEGADTQYF. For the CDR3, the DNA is TGCGCCAGCAGCTTGCCGCGGCTGGAGGGAGCAGATACGCAGTATTTT. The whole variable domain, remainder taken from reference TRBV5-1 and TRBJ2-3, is KAGVTQTPRYLIKTRGQQVTLSCSPISGHRSVSWYQQTPGQGLQFLFEYFSETQRNKGNFPGRFSGRQFSNSRSEMNVSTLELGDSALYLCASSLPRLEGADTQYFGPGTRLTVL.

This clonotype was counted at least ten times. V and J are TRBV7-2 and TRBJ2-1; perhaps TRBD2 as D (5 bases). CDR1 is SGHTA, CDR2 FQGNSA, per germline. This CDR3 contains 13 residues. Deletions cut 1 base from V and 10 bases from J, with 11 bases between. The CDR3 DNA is TGTGCCAGCAGCTTAGGAGGGAGCTGGGAGCAGTTCTTC. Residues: CASSLGGSWEQFF.

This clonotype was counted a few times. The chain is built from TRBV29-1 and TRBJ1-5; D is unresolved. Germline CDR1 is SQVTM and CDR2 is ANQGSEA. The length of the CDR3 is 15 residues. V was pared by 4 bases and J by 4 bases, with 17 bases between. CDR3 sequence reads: CSVASGSLGNQPQHF. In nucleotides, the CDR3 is TGCAGCGTTGCCTCGGGATCCCTCGGGAATCAGCCCCAGCATTTT.

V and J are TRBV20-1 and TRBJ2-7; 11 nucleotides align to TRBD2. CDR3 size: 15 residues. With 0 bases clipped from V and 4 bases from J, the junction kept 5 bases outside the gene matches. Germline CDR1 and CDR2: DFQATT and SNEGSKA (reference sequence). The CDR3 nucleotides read TGCAGTGCTAGAGATTTTAGCGGGAGGGGTTACGAGCAGTACTTC. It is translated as CSARDFSGRGYEQYF.

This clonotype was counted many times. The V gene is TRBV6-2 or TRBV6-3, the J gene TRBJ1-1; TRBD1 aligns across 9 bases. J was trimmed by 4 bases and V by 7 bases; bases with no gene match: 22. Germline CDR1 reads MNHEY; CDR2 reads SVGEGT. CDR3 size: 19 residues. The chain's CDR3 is CASKTRTGADFFGSTEAFF. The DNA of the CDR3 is TGTGCCAGCAAAACTCGGACAGGGGCCGATTTTTTTGGGAGCACTGAAGCTTTCTTT.

The CDR3 DNA is TGCAGTGCCCCCGGGACAACAATCTCCTATGGCTACACCTTC. It specifies CSAPGTTISYGYTF. The V call is TRBV20-1, the J call TRBJ1-2; D is perhaps TRBD1 (6 bases). Germline-derived CDR1 and CDR2 are DFQATT and SNEGSKA (reference sequence). Trimming shortened V by 6 bases and J by 4 bases, and 18 bases separated the two germline ends. This CDR3 comprises 14 residues.

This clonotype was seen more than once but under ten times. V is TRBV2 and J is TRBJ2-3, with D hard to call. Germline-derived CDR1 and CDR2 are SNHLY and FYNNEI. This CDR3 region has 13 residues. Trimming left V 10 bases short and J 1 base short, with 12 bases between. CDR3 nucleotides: TGTGCCACCCAACGGGCCCGCACAGATACGCAGTATTTT. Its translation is CATQRARTDTQYF.

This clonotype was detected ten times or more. The DNA for the CDR3 is TGTGCCAGCAGCTTACCCGGACAGCAGTTCAACTATGGCTACACCTTC. Residues: CASSLPGQQFNYGYTF. V usage is TRBV7-2 and J usage is TRBJ1-2, with a possible D match to TRBD1 (6 bases). Germline V CDR1 and CDR2: SGHTA, FQGNSA. Trimming took 2 bases from V and 2 from J, leaving 15 bases between them. This CDR3 has 16 amino acids.

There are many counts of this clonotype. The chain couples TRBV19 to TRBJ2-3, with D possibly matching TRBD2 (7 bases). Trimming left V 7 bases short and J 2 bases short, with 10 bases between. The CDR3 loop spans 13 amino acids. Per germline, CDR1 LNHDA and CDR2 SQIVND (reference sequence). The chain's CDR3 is CASNGGLTDTQYF. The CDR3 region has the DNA TGTGCCAGTAACGGGGGGCTCACAGATACGCAGTATTTT.

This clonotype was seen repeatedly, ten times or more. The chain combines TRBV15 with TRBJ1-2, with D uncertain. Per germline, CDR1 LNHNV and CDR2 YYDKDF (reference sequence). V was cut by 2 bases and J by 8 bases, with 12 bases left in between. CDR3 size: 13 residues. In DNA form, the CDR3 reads TGTGCCACCAGCAGAAGCCGGACCACAGGCTACACCTTC. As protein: CATSRSRTTGYTF.

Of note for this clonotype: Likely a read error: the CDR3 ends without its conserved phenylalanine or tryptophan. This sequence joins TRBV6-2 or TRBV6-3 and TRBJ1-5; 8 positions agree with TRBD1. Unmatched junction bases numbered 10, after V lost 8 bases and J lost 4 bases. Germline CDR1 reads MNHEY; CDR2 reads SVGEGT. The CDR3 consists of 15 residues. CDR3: CASSPGQVSNQPQHS. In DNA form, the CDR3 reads TGTGCCAGCTCCCCGGGACAGGTATCAAATCAGCCCCAGCATTCT.

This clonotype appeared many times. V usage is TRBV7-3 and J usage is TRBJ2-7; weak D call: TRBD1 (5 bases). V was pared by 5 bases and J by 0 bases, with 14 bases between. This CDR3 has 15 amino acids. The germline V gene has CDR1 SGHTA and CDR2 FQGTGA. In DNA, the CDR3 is TGTGCCAGCAGCCAGGGTGGGGCTAGCTCCTACGAGCAGTACTTC. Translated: CASSQGGASSYEQYF.

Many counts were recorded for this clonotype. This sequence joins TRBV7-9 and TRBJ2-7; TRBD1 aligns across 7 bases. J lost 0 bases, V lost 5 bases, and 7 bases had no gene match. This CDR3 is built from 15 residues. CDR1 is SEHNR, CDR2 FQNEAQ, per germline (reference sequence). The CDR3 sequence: CASSPLWTGSYEQYF. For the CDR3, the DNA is TGTGCCAGCAGCCCCCTCTGGACAGGCTCCTACGAGCAGTACTTC.

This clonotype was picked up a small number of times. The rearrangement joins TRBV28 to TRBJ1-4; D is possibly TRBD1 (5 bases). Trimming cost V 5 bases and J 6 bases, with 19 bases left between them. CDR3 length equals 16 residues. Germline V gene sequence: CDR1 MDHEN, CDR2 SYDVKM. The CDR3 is CASSETSGKTDEKLFF. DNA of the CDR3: TGTGCCAGCAGTGAAACATCAGGGAAGACCGATGAAAAACTGTTTTTT.

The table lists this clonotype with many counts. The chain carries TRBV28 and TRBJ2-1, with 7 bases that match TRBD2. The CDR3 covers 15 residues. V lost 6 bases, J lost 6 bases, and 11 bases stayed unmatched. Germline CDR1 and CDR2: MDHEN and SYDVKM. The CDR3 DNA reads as TGTGCCAGCAGATCCCAGAGCGGGAAGGTCAATGAGCAGTTCTTC. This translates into CASRSQSGKVNEQFF.

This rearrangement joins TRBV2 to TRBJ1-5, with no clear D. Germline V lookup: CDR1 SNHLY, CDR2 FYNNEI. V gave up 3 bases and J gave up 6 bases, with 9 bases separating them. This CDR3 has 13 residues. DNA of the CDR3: TGTGCCAGCAGTGATACAGCGGGTCAGCCCCAGCATTTT. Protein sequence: CASSDTAGQPQHF.

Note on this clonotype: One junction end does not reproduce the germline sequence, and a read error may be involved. Written as DNA, the CDR3 is TGCAGCGTTAAAGAGGACTATGGCTACACCTTC. It translates to CSVKEDYGYTF. This chain joins TRBV29-1 and TRBJ1-2; D unresolved. The CDR3 consists of 11 residues. Germline loops: CDR1 SQVTM, CDR2 ANQGSEA.

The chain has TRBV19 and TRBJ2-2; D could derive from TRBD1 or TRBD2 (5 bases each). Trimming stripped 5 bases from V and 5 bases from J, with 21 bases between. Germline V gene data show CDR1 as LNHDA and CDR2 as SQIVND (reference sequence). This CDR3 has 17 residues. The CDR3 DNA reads TGTGCCAGTAGTCATTATAAAAGGGACCCGGCGACCGGGGAGCTGTTTTTT. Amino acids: CASSHYKRDPATGELFF. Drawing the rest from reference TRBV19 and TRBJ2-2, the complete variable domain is DGGITQSPKYLFRKEGQNVTLSCEQNLNHDAMYWYRQDPGQGLRLIYYSQIVNDFQKGDIAEGYSVSREKKESFPLTVTSAQKNPTAFYLCASSHYKRDPATGELFFGEGSRLTVL.

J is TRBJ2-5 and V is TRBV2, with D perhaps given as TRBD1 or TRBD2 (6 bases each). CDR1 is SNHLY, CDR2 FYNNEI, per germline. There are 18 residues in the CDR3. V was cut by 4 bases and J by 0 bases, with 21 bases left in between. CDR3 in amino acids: CASSVEGWGAQHQETQYF. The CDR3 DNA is TGTGCCAGCAGTGTTGAAGGTTGGGGGGCGCAACACCAAGAGACCCAGTACTTC.

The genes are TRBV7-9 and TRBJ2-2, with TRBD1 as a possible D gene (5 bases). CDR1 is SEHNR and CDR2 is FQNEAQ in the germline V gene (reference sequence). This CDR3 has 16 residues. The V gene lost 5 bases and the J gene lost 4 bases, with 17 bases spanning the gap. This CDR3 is CASSAGAGPRTGELFF. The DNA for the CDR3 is TGTGCCAGCAGCGCTGGGGCAGGGCCTCGCACCGGGGAGCTGTTTTTT.

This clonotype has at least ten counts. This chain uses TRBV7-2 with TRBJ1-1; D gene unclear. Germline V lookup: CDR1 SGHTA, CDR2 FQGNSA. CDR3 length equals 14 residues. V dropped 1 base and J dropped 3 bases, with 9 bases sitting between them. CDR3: CASSLEGRHTEAFF. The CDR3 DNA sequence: TGTGCCAGCAGCTTAGAAGGAAGGCACACTGAAGCTTTCTTT. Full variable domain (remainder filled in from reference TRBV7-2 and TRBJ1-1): GAGVSQSPSNKVTEKGKDVELRCDPISGHTALYWYRQSLGQGLEFLIYFQGNSAPDKSGLPSDRFSAERTGGSVSTLTIQRTQQEDSAVYLCASSLEGRHTEAFFGQGTRLTVV.

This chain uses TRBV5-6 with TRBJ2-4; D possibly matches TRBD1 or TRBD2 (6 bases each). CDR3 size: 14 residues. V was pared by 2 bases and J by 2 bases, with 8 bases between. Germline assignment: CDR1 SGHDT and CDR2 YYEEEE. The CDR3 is CASSFRGPKNIQYF. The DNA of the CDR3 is TGTGCCAGCAGCTTCCGGGGGCCCAAAAACATTCAGTACTTC.

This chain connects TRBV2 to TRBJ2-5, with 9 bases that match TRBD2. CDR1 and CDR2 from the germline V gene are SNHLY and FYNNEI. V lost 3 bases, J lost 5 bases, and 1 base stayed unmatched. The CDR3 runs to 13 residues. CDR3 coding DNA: TGTGCCAGCAGTGATCTAGCGGGGGAGACCCAGTACTTC. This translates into CASSDLAGETQYF.

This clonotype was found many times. The CDR3 DNA reads TGTGCCAGCAGCCCCCATCGGGGTTATGGCGCCTACGAGCAGTACTTC. This codes for CASSPHRGYGAYEQYF. The chain is built from TRBV7-9 and TRBJ2-7, with D maybe TRBD2 (5 bases). This CDR3 region has 16 residues. Trimming cost V 5 bases and J 2 bases, with 19 bases left between them. Germline V gene sequence: CDR1 SEHNR, CDR2 FQNEAQ (reference sequence).

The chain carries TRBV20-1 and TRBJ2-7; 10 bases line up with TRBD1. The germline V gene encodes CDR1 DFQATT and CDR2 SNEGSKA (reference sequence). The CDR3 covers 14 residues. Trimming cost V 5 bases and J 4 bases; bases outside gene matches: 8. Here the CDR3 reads CSAPRDRGLYEQYF. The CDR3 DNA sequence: TGCAGTGCTCCAAGGGACAGGGGTTTATACGAGCAGTACTTC.